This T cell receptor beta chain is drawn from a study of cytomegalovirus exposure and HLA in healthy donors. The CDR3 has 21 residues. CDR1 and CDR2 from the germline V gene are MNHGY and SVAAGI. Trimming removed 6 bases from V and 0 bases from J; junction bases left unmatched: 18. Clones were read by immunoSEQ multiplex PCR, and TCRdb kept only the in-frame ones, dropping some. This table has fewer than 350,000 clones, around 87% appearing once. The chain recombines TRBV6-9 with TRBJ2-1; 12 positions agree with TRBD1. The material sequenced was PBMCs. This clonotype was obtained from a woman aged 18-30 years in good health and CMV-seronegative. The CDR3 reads CASRRLVGQGAARSSYNEQFF. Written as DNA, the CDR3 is TGTGCCAGCAGGCGACTGGTGGGACAGGGGGCTGCCAGGAGCTCCTACAATGAGCAGTTCTTC.